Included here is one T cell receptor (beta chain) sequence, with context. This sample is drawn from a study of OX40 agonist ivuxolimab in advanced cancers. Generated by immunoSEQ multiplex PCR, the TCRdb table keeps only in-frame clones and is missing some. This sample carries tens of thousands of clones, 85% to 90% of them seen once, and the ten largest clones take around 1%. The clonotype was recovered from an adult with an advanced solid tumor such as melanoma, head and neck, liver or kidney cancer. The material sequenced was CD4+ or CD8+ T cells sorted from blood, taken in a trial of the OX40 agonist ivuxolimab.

The chain's CDR3 is CASSSGTGGYGYTF. The CDR3 nucleotides are TGCGCCAGCAGCTCCGGGACCGGAGGCTATGGCTACACCTTC. This sequence joins TRBV5-1 and TRBJ1-2; TRBD1 is a possible D gene (5 bases). V shed 3 bases and J shed 4 bases, with 13 bases lying between them. The CDR3 loop spans 14 amino acids. In germline, CDR1 is SGHRS, CDR2 YFSETQ.